This T cell receptor beta chain was captured by sequencing in a study of shared clonotypes between healthy human individuals. Overall study: Every donor yielded three CD4 naive, three CD4 memory, two CD8 naive and one CD8 memory plate.

Germline V lookup: CDR1 MNHNS, CDR2 SASEGT. The CDR3 totals 13 residues. Trimming pared 7 bases from V and 3 bases from J, leaving 12 bases between. The method was immunoSEQ multiplex PCR; TCRdb's version includes in-frame clones alone and lacks a portion of them. The sample has around 2.3 million clones, more than 90% seen once. The TCR comes from a man aged 18 to 29 in good health. Material for sequencing was naive CD4+ T cells sorted from blood. The sample's subset: CD45RA+ positively selected. The chain joins TRBV6-1 to TRBJ1-1; perhaps TRBD1 as D (5 bases). The CDR3 sequence is CASKGSADTEAFF. CDR3 nucleotides: TGTGCCAGCAAGGGGTCCGCGGACACTGAAGCTTTCTTT.